These T cell receptor beta chains were read from a single sample in a study of tumor-infiltrating lymphocytes in primary liver carcinoma. A single record per CDR3 protein comes from TCRdb applying MiXCR to the multiplex PCR reads. The sample lists approximately 73,000 distinct CDR3 sequences; 71% were seen once. The sequenced material came from liver tumor tissue from sampling region 4. These receptors all stem from a woman in her fifties or sixties with primary liver carcinoma and hepatitis B virus infection. CDR3s include the opening cysteine and the closing phenylalanine or tryptophan.

j_call v_call cdr3_aa
TRBJ2-7 TRBV5-1 CANSFSPYEQYF
TRBJ1-1 TRBV28 CASSLLGTGAFF
- TRBV28 CANFPNGAGTSYEQYF
TRBJ2-3 TRBV6-1 CASNEIGGHYTDTQYF
TRBJ1-2 TRBV28 CASTSPRDRGNYGYTF
TRBJ2-3 TRBV6-1 CASNEGDGTDTQYF
TRBJ1-1 TRBV30 CAWSVGGRWNTEAFF
TRBJ2-2 TRBV24-1 CATSSPKTSTGTGELYF
TRBJ2-1 TRBV7-8 CASSPQSGYYNEQFF
TRBJ2-1 TRBV28 CVSSPRRLAELNEQFF
TRBJ1-2 TRBV12-3/TRBV12-4 CASSPIRNYGYTF
TRBJ2-2 TRBV6-1 CASSSGSSLNTGELFF
TRBJ2-3 TRBV30 CAWSPGLAPDTQYF
TRBJ2-6 TRBV11-3 CANSRSESGANVLTF
TRBJ2-3 TRBV2 CASRNTHTDKQYF
TRBJ2-1 TRBV11-3 CTISLGQGGRAGYYEQFF
TRBJ2-6 TRBV6-1 CATTGAQALSGANVLTF
TRBJ1-1 TRBV6-6 CASSLQGPTEALF
TRBJ2-1 TRBV4-1 CASSYPTQTAKYNEQFF
TRBJ2-7 TRBV11-3 CASSPRLGEAYEQCF
TRBJ1-2 TRBV29-1 CSVALGDGYTF
TRBJ2-7 TRBV11-1 CVSSSGLLYEQYF
TRBJ2-3 TRBV29-1 CSVGSGSPVRTDTQYF
TRBJ2-7 TRBV6-5 CASSALVASSYEQYF
TRBJ1-1 TRBV7-9 CASTSLTDWVNTEVFF
TRBJ2-5 TRBV15 CATSGGGRVRASDYFQETQYF
TRBJ2-3 TRBV11-2 CASRPTASSSDMQYF
TRBJ2-6 TRBV6-1 CASNGTSGGTNVLTF
TRBJ2-7 TRBV7-6 CASSLNRGSGEQYF
- TRBV12-3/TRBV12-4 CASTRGTSINQPQYF
TRBJ1-1 TRBV6-1 CASSEEPYKNTEAFF
TRBJ2-2 TRBV6-4 CATRTGGNTGELFF
TRBJ2-3 TRBV11-2 CASSLGTRREGTSTQYF
TRBJ1-1 TRBV11-2 CASSLGTSTEAFF
TRBJ1-5 TRBV19 CASSIRAGWQPQHF
TRBJ2-1 TRBV6-6 CANSCPDAEQFF
TRBJ2-7 TRBV6-2/TRBV6-3 CASKPSGRGDEQYF
TRBJ2-1 TRBV11-2 CASSLHQQVIVYNEQFF